This entry lists 6 T cell receptor beta chains sequenced from one sample in a study of blood T cell repertoires in COVID-19 (dated by TCRdb to 2020 to 2022). Library construction relied on the immunoSEQ multiplex PCR assay. In its TCRdb copy, this immuneACCESS table keeps in-frame sequences only and misses some clones. Where compared with another copy, unresolved V genes explain less than half of these, and the others have no known cause. The sample includes about 490,000 clones, with roughly 85% observed a single time. The ten largest account for about 3.2% of the sample. Sequences were obtained from peripheral blood. The receptors come from a human donor in a cohort sampled during active COVID-19.

The chain is built from TRBV20-1 and TRBJ2-5; 8 bases are a match to TRBD2. Unmatched junction bases numbered 15, after V lost 3 bases and J lost 6 bases. Germline CDR1 and CDR2: DFQATT and SNEGSKA (reference sequence). The CDR3 is made up of 16 amino acids. CDR3 in DNA: TGCAGTGCTAGTAGTATGATAGCGGGAAACTCACAGACCCAGTACTTC. This translates into CSASSMIAGNSQTQYF.

The chain uses TRBV28 and TRBJ2-5; D gene uncertain. With 2 bases removed from V and 2 bases from J, the gap between germline ends came to 9 bases. Germline CDR1 and CDR2: MDHEN and SYDVKM. The length of the CDR3 is 14 residues. CDR3 nucleotide sequence: TGTGCCAGCAGTTTAGCGGCATTACAAGAGACCCAGTACTTC. Its protein product is CASSLAALQETQYF.

This chain uses TRBV21-1 with TRBJ2-1; the table's D call of TRBD1 was not tested on the DNA. TRBV21-1 is shown as a pseudogene. The CDR3 extends over 18 amino acids. This chain's CDR3 is CASSKDRRDRVHYNEQFF. In DNA, the CDR3 is TGTGCCAGCAGCAAAGATAGGAGGGACAGGGTCCATTACAATGAGCAGTTCTTC.

This clone turned up a few times. V usage is TRBV7-6 and J usage is TRBJ1-1; no clear D gene. Trimming cost V 2 bases and J 0 bases, with 10 bases left between them. The CDR3 runs 15 residues. Germline CDR1 and CDR2: SGHVS and FNYEAQ. CDR3 region: CASSLKEGVNTEAFF. The CDR3 DNA sequence: TGTGCCAGCAGCTTAAAGGAGGGAGTGAACACTGAAGCTTTCTTT.

The rearrangement joins TRBV7-2 to TRBJ2-3; 10 bases are a match to TRBD2. The J segment lost 4 bases and the V segment lost 2 bases, leaving 3 bases of the junction unmatched. The CDR3 has 15 amino acids. CDR1 SGHTA and CDR2 FQGNSA come from the germline V gene. CDR3 region: CASSLSSGSADTQYF. The DNA for the CDR3 is TGTGCCAGCAGCTTATCTAGCGGGAGCGCAGATACGCAGTATTTT.

V is TRBV12-3 or TRBV12-4 and J is TRBJ1-5; D remains ambiguous. The CDR3 has 13 residues. The ends were cut back, 6 bases at V and 5 bases at J, with 11 bases in the middle. CDR3 DNA sequence: TGTGCCAGCAGCTTTGCCGAGTATCAGCCCCAGCATTTT. As protein: CASSFAEYQPQHF.